The 16 T cell receptor beta chains below were found in one sample sequenced in a study of cytomegalovirus exposure and HLA in healthy donors. PCR involved 60 Vbeta and 13 Jbeta primers. Profiled with immunoSEQ multiplex PCR; TCRdb holds only in-frame clones, not every one. The data hold a few hundred thousand clones, with less than 85% observed a single time. The source material was PBMCs. The source is a girl under 10 years old in good health and CMV-seronegative.

This clone occurred a few times. This rearrangement joins TRBV4-2 to TRBJ2-5, with a possible D match to TRBD2 (6 bases). Trimming shortened V by 5 bases and J by 9 bases, and 10 bases separated the two germline ends. The CDR3 has 11 residues. The germline CDR1 and CDR2 sequences are LGHNA and YNFKEQ. The CDR3 here is CASSDWGAQYF. The CDR3 coding sequence is TGTGCCAGCAGCGATTGGGGGGCCCAGTACTTC.

The chain employs TRBV5-6 and TRBJ1-4; maybe TRBD1 (6 bases). Deletions cut 4 bases from V and 8 bases from J, with 18 bases between. Germline CDR1 reads SGHDT; CDR2 reads YYEEEE. CDR3 size: 15 residues. CDR3 residues: CASSKTTGAEEKLFF. The CDR3 DNA reads as TGTGCCAGCAGCAAAACGACAGGAGCGGAGGAAAAACTGTTTTTT.

The chain uses TRBV27 and TRBJ1-5; TRBD1 is a possible D gene (5 bases). The CDR3 consists of 14 residues. Germline V CDR1 and CDR2: MNHEY, SMNVEV (reference sequence). V lost 0 bases and J 9 bases, leaving 12 bases between the germline ends. Here the CDR3 reads CASSLSGRTLPQHF. As DNA, the CDR3 is TGTGCCAGCAGTTTATCGGGTCGGACACTGCCCCAGCATTTT.

The chain recombines TRBV4-2 with TRBJ2-1; maybe TRBD1 (6 bases). The germline CDR1 and CDR2 sequences are LGHNA and YNFKEQ. This CDR3 has 16 amino acids. Trimming pared 1 base from V and 7 bases from J, leaving 17 bases between. DNA for the CDR3: TGTGCCAGCAGCCAAGCCCGGGACCACAGGGCAAATGAGCAGTTCTTC. This encodes CASSQARDHRANEQFF.

The chain couples TRBV6-6 to TRBJ2-7; no definite D call. The CDR3 runs to 15 residues. Germline CDR1 reads MNHNY; CDR2 reads SVGAGI (reference sequence). Deletions cut 0 bases from V and 2 bases from J, with 11 bases between. CDR3 bases: TGTGCCAGCAGTTACTCGACTGATGGTCCCTACGAGCAGTACTTC. It yields the protein CASSYSTDGPYEQYF.

The chain joins TRBV7-9 to TRBJ1-3, with D perhaps matching TRBD1 (6 bases). The germline V gene encodes CDR1 SEHNR and CDR2 FQNEAQ (reference sequence). The V gene lost 3 bases and the J gene lost 0 bases, with 15 bases spanning the gap. The CDR3 spans 17 residues. The CDR3 here is CASSLMGTTSSGNTIYF. CDR3 nucleotides: TGTGCCAGCAGCTTGATGGGGACAACAAGCTCTGGAAACACCATATATTTT.

This chain joins TRBV7-9 and TRBJ2-3, with TRBD2 matching over 8 bases. Trimming removed 5 bases from V and 3 bases from J; junction bases left unmatched: 10. The CDR3 contains 16 residues. CDR1 is SEHNR, CDR2 FQNEAQ, per germline (reference sequence). The CDR3 loop reads CASSPTTSVSTDTQYF. The CDR3 nucleotides are TGTGCCAGCAGCCCTACGACTAGCGTGAGTACAGATACGCAGTATTTT.

This clone has a single count. The genes are TRBV6-1 and TRBJ1-1, with a weak D call TRBD1 (6 bases). V was trimmed by 8 bases and J by 0 bases, leaving 13 bases between them. From germline, CDR1 is MNHNS and CDR2 SASEGT. This CDR3 is 14 amino acids long. CDR3 region: CASGDKSMNTEAFF. The CDR3, as DNA: TGTGCCAGCGGGGACAAATCCATGAACACTGAAGCTTTCTTT.

The chain uses TRBV7-6 and TRBJ2-5; D is uncertain. The CDR3 length is 12 residues. The V end was cut by 5 bases, the J end by 5 bases, with 9 bases between. Germline V gene data show CDR1 as SGHVS and CDR2 as FNYEAQ. CDR3 nucleotide sequence: TGTGCCAGCAGCCGAGCCCTGGAGACCCAGTACTTC. Protein: CASSRALETQYF.

The genes are TRBV15 and TRBJ2-1, with TRBD2 matching over 8 bases. Germline V gene sequence: CDR1 LNHNV, CDR2 YYDKDF (reference sequence). The CDR3 contains 15 residues. Trimming took 1 base from V and 8 from J; bases not matched to a gene: 7. CDR3 nucleotide sequence: TGTGCCACCAGCAGAGGCGAAGCGGGAGCGGATGAGCAGTTCTTC. As protein: CATSRGEAGADEQFF.

The rearrangement joins TRBV7-9 to TRBJ2-1, with 7 bases fitting TRBD2. CDR1 is SEHNR, CDR2 FQNEAQ, per germline (reference sequence). This CDR3 contains 14 residues. Trimming took 8 bases from V and 0 from J; bases not matched to a gene: 4. The CDR3: CASGGGSSYNEQFF. CDR3 nucleotide sequence: TGTGCCAGCGGGGGGGGGAGCTCCTACAATGAGCAGTTCTTC. Full variable domain (rest looked up from reference TRBV7-9 and TRBJ2-1): DTGVSQNPRHKITKRGQNVTFRCDPISEHNRLYWYRQTLGQGPEFLTYFQNEAQLEKSRLLSDRFSAERPKGSFSTLEIQRTEQGDSAMYLCASGGGSSYNEQFFGPGTRLTVL.

The rearrangement links TRBV6-1 to TRBJ1-5; D uncertain. Trimming stripped 5 bases from V and 0 bases from J, with 8 bases between. Per germline, CDR1 MNHNS and CDR2 SASEGT. This CDR3 region has 14 residues. The DNA for the CDR3 is TGTGCCAGCAGTTCCCTATATAGCAATCAGCCCCAGCATTTT. Protein sequence: CASSSLYSNQPQHF.

The chain is built from TRBV10-3 and TRBJ2-2; 12 bases fit TRBD2. The CDR3 sequence is 15 residues long. From germline, CDR1 is ENHRY and CDR2 SYGVKD. The J segment lost 6 bases and the V segment lost 5 bases, leaving 4 bases of the junction unmatched. The CDR3 spells CAISLGLAGPGELFF. CDR3 coding DNA: TGTGCCATCAGTTTGGGACTAGCGGGCCCCGGGGAGCTGTTTTTT.

The V call is TRBV5-4, the J call TRBJ2-5; 11 bases align to TRBD2. V dropped 5 bases and J dropped 5; count of bases not matched to a gene: 17. The CDR3 loop spans 18 amino acids. Germline CDR1 reads SGHNT; CDR2 reads YYREEE (reference sequence). This CDR3 reads CASRNGYTSGGPWETQYF. The CDR3 DNA sequence: TGTGCCAGCAGGAATGGGTACACTAGCGGGGGCCCTTGGGAGACCCAGTACTTC.

V and J are TRBV6-4 and TRBJ2-1; D perhaps matches TRBD2 (6 bases). The V gene's germline CDR1 is MRHNA and CDR2 SNTAGT. Trimming removed 3 bases from V and 4 bases from J, with 10 bases in between. The CDR3 extends over 14 amino acids. The CDR3 nucleotides are TGTGCCAGCAGTGAGGTAGCGGAGTACAATGAGCAGTTCTTC. Translation: CASSEVAEYNEQFF.

This rearrangement joins TRBV20-1 to TRBJ2-2, with D unresolved. CDR1 is DFQATT, CDR2 SNEGSKA, per germline (reference sequence). This CDR3 region has 11 residues. V was trimmed by 5 bases and J by 7 bases, leaving 8 bases between them. As DNA, the CDR3 is TGCAGTGCTCCAGGCCACGGGGAGCTGTTTTTT. Protein: CSAPGHGELFF.